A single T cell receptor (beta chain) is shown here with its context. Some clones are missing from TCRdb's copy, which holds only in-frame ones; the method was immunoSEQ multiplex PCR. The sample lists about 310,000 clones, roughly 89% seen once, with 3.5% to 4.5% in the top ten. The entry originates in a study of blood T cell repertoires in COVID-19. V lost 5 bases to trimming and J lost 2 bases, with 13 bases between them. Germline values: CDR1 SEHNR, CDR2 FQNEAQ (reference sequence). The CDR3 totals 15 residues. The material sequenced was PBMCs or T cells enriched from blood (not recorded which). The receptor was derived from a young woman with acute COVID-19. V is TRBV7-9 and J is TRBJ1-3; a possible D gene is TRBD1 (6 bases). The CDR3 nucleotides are TGTGCCAGCAGCCCGGGGGGCTTAGCTGGAAACACCATATATTTT. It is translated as CASSPGGLAGNTIYF.